This T cell receptor beta chain was recorded in a study of cytomegalovirus exposure and HLA in healthy donors. Broader study findings: A missense DCLRE1C variant was associated with V- and J-gene trimming of TCR beta chains in a later analysis, and an independent cohort replicated the association.

V dropped 2 bases and J dropped 11 bases, with 18 bases sitting between them. Per the germline V gene, CDR1 is MNHNS and CDR2 is SASEGT. The CDR3 spans 14 residues. Points on this clone: Its target is unknown.

Researchers ran the PCR with 60 Vbeta and 13 Jbeta primers. This table comes from immunoSEQ multiplex PCR, and its TCRdb copy is limited to in-frame clones, with some not included. The table records about 140,000 clones, 75% of them present only once. The J gene is TRBJ1-1, the V gene TRBV6-1; D is uncertain. The sequenced sample consisted of PBMCs. The clonotype was recovered from a man younger than 35 in good health and CMV-seropositive. CDR3 DNA sequence: TGTGCCAGCAGTGAACCTTCTCAGGTAGTCGCGGCTTTCTTT. Amino acid sequence: CASSEPSQVVAAFF.